Below, 21 T cell receptor beta chains from the same sample are listed, as sequenced in a study of CDR3 diversity in severe acne. TCRdb called the PCR reads again in MiXCR, with one record for every CDR3 protein. The sample has more than 85,000 distinct CDR3 sequences, roughly half seen once. The sequenced sample was blood. Source of these receptors: a male donor with acne.

This clonotype was observed a few times. The chain uses TRBV9 and TRBJ1-1, with a possible D match to TRBD1 (5 bases). Germline lookup yields CDR1 SGDLS and CDR2 YYNGEE. V was cut by 3 bases and J by 0 bases, with 12 bases left in between. CDR3 size: 15 residues. CDR3: CASSAGDRLNTEAFF. The CDR3 nucleotides read TGTGCCAGCAGCGCCGGGGACCGGCTGAACACTGAAGCTTTCTTT.

In this sample, this clonotype turned up a few times. V gene TRBV7-9 combines with J gene TRBJ1-4; D might be TRBD1 (5 bases). Trimming removed 6 bases from V and 4 bases from J, with 12 bases in between. Looked up from germline, CDR1 is SEHNR and CDR2 is FQNEAQ (reference sequence). This CDR3 spans 14 amino acids. As DNA, the CDR3 is TGTGCCAGCAGGGGAACAGGAGTTAATGAAAAACTGTTTTTT. It specifies CASRGTGVNEKLFF.

This clonotype has just a few counts. Compared with germline, one end of the junction differs, possibly owing to a read error. The V and J genes are TRBV12-3 or TRBV12-4 and TRBJ2-2; unclear D gene. CDR3 length: 16 residues. The CDR3, as DNA: TGTGCCACTATCACCCGATACACGACGAACGCCGGGGAGCTGTTTTTT. Amino acid sequence: CATITRYTTNAGELFF.

Only a few counts were recorded for this clonotype. The chain couples TRBV11-2 to TRBJ2-3; TRBD2 matches 8 bases. With V trimmed by 5 bases and J by 4 bases, 17 bases remained unmatched. The CDR3 consists of 18 residues. Per the germline V gene, CDR1 is SGHAT and CDR2 is FQNNGV. In DNA form, the CDR3 reads TGTGCCAGCAGCCCCTACCGAGCGGGAGCCCTAGCACCAGATACGCAGTATTTT. Amino acids: CASSPYRAGALAPDTQYF.

A word on this clonotype: One end of the junction is discordant with germline, which a read error may explain. The J gene is TRBJ2-2, the V gene TRBV7-2; D call uncertain. This CDR3 is 14 amino acids long. The germline V gene encodes CDR1 SGHTA and CDR2 FQGNSA. CDR3 nucleotide sequence: TGTGCCAGCAGCTTAGTACCGAGCTACGAGCAGTACTTCTTT. Translated: CASSLVPSYEQYFF.

This clonotype was counted at least ten times. V is TRBV6-4 and J is TRBJ2-2; D is uncertain. Trimming shortened V by 2 bases and J by 5 bases, and 6 bases separated the two germline ends. CDR1 MRHNA and CDR2 SNTAGT come from the germline V gene. This CDR3 spans 13 amino acids. For the CDR3, the DNA is TGTGCCAGCAGTGACGCGACTACCGGGGAGCTGTTTTTT. Translation gives CASSDATTGELFF.

This clonotype was counted ten times or more. This chain uses TRBV5-1 with TRBJ2-3, with D perhaps matching TRBD1 (6 bases). The V gene lost 2 bases and the J gene lost 1 base, with 11 bases spanning the gap. Germline-derived CDR1 and CDR2 are SGHRS and YFSETQ. The CDR3 has 15 amino acids. CDR3 amino acids: CASSFGTPGTDTQYF. The DNA of the CDR3 is TGCGCCAGCAGCTTCGGGACACCGGGCACAGATACGCAGTATTTT.

The chain combines TRBV20-1 with TRBJ2-7; 10 bases line up with TRBD1. The V and J ends lost 6 bases and 5 bases, in that order; junction bases with no gene match: 13. The CDR3 runs 15 residues. Germline V CDR1 and CDR2: DFQATT, SNEGSKA (reference sequence). The CDR3 here is CSAATPGQGKNEQYF. The CDR3 bases are TGCAGTGCGGCGACTCCGGGACAGGGGAAGAACGAGCAGTACTTC.

The table lists this clonotype with many counts. V is TRBV9 and J is TRBJ1-2, with D possibly TRBD1 on 5 matching bases. The CDR3 length is 12 residues. The germline V and J ends were trimmed by 5 bases and 6 bases, with 11 bases remaining between them. The V gene's germline CDR1 is SGDLS and CDR2 YYNGEE. The CDR3 nucleotides are TGTGCCAGCAGGTCGGGGGGAGATGGCTACACCTTC. This gives the protein CASRSGGDGYTF.

The chain combines TRBV28 with TRBJ1-3; unclear D gene. The CDR3 loop spans 17 amino acids. Trimming shortened V by 3 bases and J by 0 bases, and 15 bases separated the two germline ends. Germline V CDR1 and CDR2: MDHEN, SYDVKM. DNA of the CDR3: TGTGCCAGCAGTTTCTCCCCCCCACAGATCTCTGGAAACACCATATATTTT. It translates to CASSFSPPQISGNTIYF. The full variable domain, with the rest looked up from reference TRBV28 and TRBJ1-3, is DVKVTQSSRYLVKRTGEKVFLECVQDMDHENMFWYRQDPGLGLRLIYFSYDVKMKEKGDIPEGYSVSREKKERFSLILESASTNQTSMYLCASSFSPPQISGNTIYFGEGSWLTVV.

The chain uses TRBV5-4 and TRBJ2-7; 12 nucleotides match TRBD2. This CDR3 is built from 17 residues. The junction had 10 bases not matched to a gene; V was cut back by 0 bases and J by 6 bases. The germline V gene has CDR1 SGHNT and CDR2 YYREEE (reference sequence). CDR3 loop: CASSLGATSGRGGEQYF. CDR3 nucleotide sequence: TGTGCCAGCAGCTTGGGAGCGACTAGCGGGAGAGGAGGCGAGCAGTACTTC.

This clonotype showed up many times. This sequence joins TRBV6-4 and TRBJ2-3, with 7 bases lining up with TRBD2. From germline, CDR1 is MRHNA and CDR2 SNTAGT. V shed 2 bases and J 1 base; nucleotides not matched to a gene: 0. The CDR3 spans 14 residues. As DNA, the CDR3 is TGTGCCAGCAGTGACGGGGGGGGCACAGATACGCAGTATTTT. This translates into CASSDGGGTDTQYF.

This rearrangement joins TRBV7-9 to TRBJ1-2; no firm D call. Trimming removed 6 bases from V and 3 bases from J, with 11 bases in between. Germline assignment: CDR1 SEHNR and CDR2 FQNEAQ (reference sequence). This CDR3 spans 13 amino acids. CDR3 sequence reads: CASRSERDYGYTF. CDR3 bases: TGTGCCAGCAGATCGGAGCGGGACTATGGCTACACCTTC.

This clonotype was counted only a few times. In nucleotides, the CDR3 is TGTGCCAGCAGTCGCTCTAAGACTGAGCAGTTCTTC. Residues: CASSRSKTEQFF. The chain recombines TRBV28 with TRBJ2-1, with D unclear. Germline V lookup: CDR1 MDHEN, CDR2 SYDVKM. The CDR3 is 12 residues long. The V end lost 5 bases, the J end lost 9 bases, and 11 bases lay between the germline ends.

This clonotype was found once. V and J are TRBV2 and TRBJ2-2; the match to TRBD2 covers 14 bases. The V segment lost 7 bases and the J segment 4 bases; nucleotides outside the gene matches: 8. Germline CDR1 SNHLY, CDR2 FYNNEI. This CDR3 is built from 17 residues. The CDR3 DNA is TGTGCCAGCACCAGACTAGCGGGAGGGCCGGGCACCGGGGAGCTGTTTTTT. The encoded protein is CASTRLAGGPGTGELFF.

This clonotype was picked up many times. The V call is TRBV10-3, the J call TRBJ1-1; the D is unclear. This CDR3 region has 13 residues. Germline CDR1 ENHRY, CDR2 SYGVKD. V lost 2 bases and J 4 bases, leaving 8 bases between the germline ends. CDR3 protein: CAISENDITEAFF. CDR3 in DNA: TGTGCCATCAGTGAGAATGACATCACTGAAGCTTTCTTT.

The V and J genes are TRBV11-2 and TRBJ2-7, with TRBD2 identical over 9 bases. Per germline, CDR1 SGHAT and CDR2 FQNNGV. V lost 0 bases and J lost 4; bases outside the gene matches: 7. The CDR3 runs to 16 residues. As DNA, the CDR3 is TGTGCCAGCAGCTTAGAAGGCGCTAGCGGGGCTTACGAGCAGTACTTC. It yields the protein CASSLEGASGAYEQYF.

DNA of the CDR3: TGCGCCAGCAGGTTCCCGGGACAGGGACGTAAAGAGACCCAGTACTTC. Its translation is CASRFPGQGRKETQYF. The chain is built from TRBV5-1 and TRBJ2-5; 9 bases line up with TRBD1. CDR1 is SGHRS and CDR2 is YFSETQ in the germline V gene. V dropped 5 bases and J dropped 3; count of bases not matched to a gene: 11. This CDR3 spans 16 amino acids.

This clonotype occurred a few times. The rearrangement joins TRBV28 to TRBJ2-5, with D unclear. The ends were cut back, 5 bases at V and 5 bases at J, with 15 bases in the middle. CDR1 and CDR2 (germline): MDHEN, SYDVKM. The length of the CDR3 is 14 residues. The CDR3 nucleotides read TGTGCCAGCAGTAGTTCTATCTCAAGGGAGACCCAGTACTTC. Amino acids: CASSSSISRETQYF.

The chain uses TRBV12-3 or TRBV12-4 and TRBJ1-2, with D unclear. Trimming took 4 bases from V and 8 from J, leaving 14 bases between them. The CDR3 contains 13 residues. CDR3 protein: CASSWQVPGGYTF. For the CDR3, the DNA is TGTGCCAGCAGTTGGCAAGTGCCGGGGGGCTACACCTTC.

This chain joins TRBV24-1 and TRBJ2-7; possibly TRBD1 for D (6 bases). The J call is uncertain, as TRBJ2-5 better fits the DNA end. The germline V gene encodes CDR1 KGHDR and CDR2 SFDVKD. The CDR3 spans 17 residues. The CDR3 DNA follows: TGTGCCACCAGTGATTCACCCATAGTACAGGGCGAGGAGACCCAGTACTTC. This translates into CATSDSPIVQGEETQYF.